These T cell receptor beta chains were read from a single sample in a study of cytomegalovirus exposure and HLA in healthy donors. Here immunoSEQ multiplex PCR was the method, and the copy in TCRdb shows in-frame clones only, minus some. The sample consists of approximately 110,000 clones, 77% of them appearing once. The specimen was PBMCs. Receptors were obtained from a woman aged 40 to 49 in good health and CMV-seropositive. CDR3s leave out the opening cysteine and the closing phenylalanine or tryptophan. The order of the fields is V gene, CDR3 protein.

v_gene: TRBV29-1
CDR3aa: SVGEGRDTVYEGYT

v_gene: TRBV5-4
CDR3aa: ASSFGSPYEQY

v_gene: TRBV5-1
CDR3aa: ASSLETPFGELF

v_gene: TRBV19
CDR3aa: ASSTGVYTKNIQY

v_gene: TRBV29-1
CDR3aa: SVERQVGEKLF

v_gene: TRBV7-3
CDR3aa: ASSLTGGAGEKLF

v_gene: TRBV5-1
CDR3aa: ASSLGGSTDTQY

v_gene: TRBV2
CDR3aa: ASIPGQGAGPPEQY

v_gene: TRBV14
CDR3aa: ASSPSPSGGYEQY

v_gene: TRBV27
CDR3aa: ASRAAGPDFSGANVLT

v_gene: TRBV28
CDR3aa: ASSLFVGVYTEAF

v_gene: TRBV5-1
CDR3aa: ASSSTSGRAGANVLT

v_gene: TRBV19
CDR3aa: ASSQPGLAGGEQF

v_gene: TRBV28
CDR3aa: ASSLAGSSYEQY

v_gene: TRBV5-1
CDR3aa: ASSLAGTGARTQY

v_gene: TRBV13
CDR3aa: ASSLVTEEQF

v_gene: TRBV27
CDR3aa: ASSFERRGDTQY

v_gene: TRBV10-1
CDR3aa: ASSEGLYNEQF

v_gene: TRBV4-1
CDR3aa: ASRKTGGSEKLF

v_gene: TRBV28
CDR3aa: ASSLLGQGGSPLH

v_gene: TRBV4-2
CDR3aa: ASSTRQETTNEKLF

v_gene: TRBV5-1
CDR3aa: ASSLQGRSVNEQF

v_gene: TRBV11-2
CDR3aa: ASSLTSRATGELF

v_gene: TRBV11-2
CDR3aa: ASSLGTSGRTGELF

v_gene: TRBV2
CDR3aa: ASSFIGQADYGYT

v_gene: TRBV6-4
CDR3aa: ASSAGDRDSYNEQF

v_gene: TRBV5-1
CDR3aa: ASSLRGDTQY

v_gene: TRBV7-2
CDR3aa: ASSLALEAGYEF

v_gene: TRBV6-1
CDR3aa: ASSATDKNTEAF

v_gene: TRBV6-5
CDR3aa: ASSPEGAAYNEQF

v_gene: TRBV4-2
CDR3aa: ASSQSQLAGDEQY

v_gene: TRBV6-1
CDR3aa: ASSYRFEAF

v_gene: TRBV28
CDR3aa: ASSFWQGEEKLF

v_gene: TRBV29-1
CDR3aa: SVEGQGEEKLF

v_gene: TRBV10-3
CDR3aa: ASSARGGYEQY

v_gene: TRBV29-1
CDR3aa: SGGAGVAEQY

v_gene: TRBV28
CDR3aa: ASRRTGVEGQPQH

v_gene: TRBV4-1
CDR3aa: ASSPQGRYNEQF

v_gene: TRBV19
CDR3aa: ASSVTGSSYNEQF

v_gene: TRBV9
CDR3aa: ASSVRDRVGETQY

v_gene: TRBV28
CDR3aa: ASSSSDRGYGNTIY